The sequence of this T cell receptor (beta chain) was determined in a study of blood T cell repertoires in COVID-19. Study-wide context: Whether acute or convalescent, the COVID-19 samples came from the United States, Italy and Spain. Sample material is recorded as cDNA or gDNA derived from T cells, B-cell-depleted T cells, or PBMCs.

How the authors handled the data: Reference gene primer amplification gave nucleated cell count estimates. Measured with immunoSEQ multiplex PCR; TCRdb has only the in-frame clones, and not every one. V and J calls and clone size are copied from that table; D and trimming were computed from the DNA. The table shows about 76,000 clones, with approximately 88% occurring only once. Trimming removed 4 bases from V and 9 bases from J; junction bases left unmatched: 8. This CDR3 region has 13 residues. CDR1 is SGHNT, CDR2 YYREEE, per germline (reference sequence). The sequenced material came from peripheral blood. The rearrangement uses TRBV5-4 and TRBJ1-1, with 8 bases aligning to TRBD1. This receptor was taken from a man aged 45-65 years with active COVID-19. The CDR3, as DNA: TGTGCCAGCAGCCCCGGGACAGGCGTTCAAGCTTTCTTT. Translating gives CASSPGTGVQAFF.